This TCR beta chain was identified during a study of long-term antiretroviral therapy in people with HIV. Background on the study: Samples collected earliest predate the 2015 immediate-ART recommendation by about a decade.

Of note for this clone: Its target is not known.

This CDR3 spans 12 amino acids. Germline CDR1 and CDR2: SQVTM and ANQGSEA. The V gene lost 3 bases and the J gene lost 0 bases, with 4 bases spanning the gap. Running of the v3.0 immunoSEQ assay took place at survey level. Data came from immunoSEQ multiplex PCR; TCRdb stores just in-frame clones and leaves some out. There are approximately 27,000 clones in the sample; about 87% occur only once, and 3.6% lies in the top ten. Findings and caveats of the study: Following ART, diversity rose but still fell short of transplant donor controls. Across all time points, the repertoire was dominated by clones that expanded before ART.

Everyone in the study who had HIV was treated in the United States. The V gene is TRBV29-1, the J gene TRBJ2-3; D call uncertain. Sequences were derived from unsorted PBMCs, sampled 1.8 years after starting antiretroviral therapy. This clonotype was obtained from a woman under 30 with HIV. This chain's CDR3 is CSVEASTDTQYF. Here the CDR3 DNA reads TGCAGCGTTGAGGCCAGCACAGATACGCAGTATTTT.